A single sample gave rise to the 4 T cell receptor beta chains below, sequenced in a study of cytomegalovirus exposure and HLA in healthy donors (dated by TCRdb to 2016 to 2017). The library was made by the immunoSEQ multiplex PCR assay. The multiplex PCR relied on a mix of 60 forward primers for TCR Vbeta segments and 13 reverse primers for TCR Jbeta segments. In its TCRdb copy, this immuneACCESS table keeps in-frame sequences only and misses some clones. Where compared with another copy, unresolved V genes explain less than half of these, and the others have no known cause. The sample profile shows 150,000 or so clones; approximately 80% of them were found once. The ten biggest clones cover 2.5% to 3.5% of the sample. The sequencing sample was made of PBMCs. The receptors come from a woman aged 50 to 60 in good health and CMV-seropositive.

Regarding this clone: A read error may account for a junction end that differs from germline. The rearrangement links TRBV14 to TRBJ1-3, with TRBD1 identical over 7 bases. Per germline, CDR1 SGHDN and CDR2 FVKESK. This CDR3 spans 15 amino acids. CDR3 in amino acids: CASSKDRVSGNTIYF. CDR3 bases: TGTGCCAGCAGCAAAGACAGGGTCTCTGGAAACACCATATATTTT.

This chain joins TRBV5-1 and TRBJ2-3; D is possibly TRBD2 (6 bases). Germline assignment: CDR1 SGHRS and CDR2 YFSETQ. V lost 0 bases, J lost 1 base, and 15 bases lay in between. CDR3 length equals 17 residues. In DNA, the CDR3 is TGCGCCAGCAGCTTGGAGCTGGGGACTGACCGCACAGATACGCAGTATTTT. Translating it yields CASSLELGTDRTDTQYF. Full variable domain (remainder filled in from reference TRBV5-1 and TRBJ2-3): KAGVTQTPRYLIKTRGQQVTLSCSPISGHRSVSWYQQTPGQGLQFLFEYFSETQRNKGNFPGRFSGRQFSNSRSEMNVSTLELGDSALYLCASSLELGTDRTDTQYFGPGTRLTVL.

The J gene is TRBJ1-1, the V gene TRBV25-1; D gene uncertain. CDR3 size: 13 residues. The germline V gene has CDR1 MGHDK and CDR2 SYGVNS. The ends were cut back, 1 base at V and 2 bases at J, with 5 bases in the middle. The CDR3 region has the DNA TGTGCCAGCAGTGAATGGCAAAACACTGAAGCTTTCTTT. Amino acids: CASSEWQNTEAFF. The entire variable domain, with the rest obtained from reference TRBV25-1 and TRBJ1-1, is as follows: EADIYQTPRYLVIGTGKKITLECSQTMGHDKMYWYQQDPGMELHLIHYSYGVNSTEKGDLSSESTVSRIRTEHFPLTLESARPSHTSQYLCASSEWQNTEAFFGQGTRLTVV.

The CDR3: CASSPTGSRQPQHF. CDR3 DNA sequence: TGTGCCAGCAGTCCAACAGGGTCCAGGCAGCCCCAGCATTTT. The chain uses TRBV2 and TRBJ1-5, with D perhaps TRBD1 (6 bases). CDR1 is SNHLY, CDR2 FYNNEI, per germline. Trimming pared 5 bases from V and 7 bases from J, leaving 15 bases between. The CDR3 is made up of 14 amino acids.